The present TCR beta chain was sequenced within a study of cytomegalovirus exposure and HLA in healthy donors. With 60 Vbeta and 13 Jbeta primers, the PCR was carried out. Clones were read by immunoSEQ multiplex PCR, and TCRdb kept only the in-frame ones, dropping some. The data contain approximately 160,000 clones, around 80% of them singletons. V lost 2 bases and J 5 bases, leaving 18 bases between the germline ends. The CDR3 has 16 amino acids. The V gene's germline CDR1 is SGHTA and CDR2 FQGTGA. Comments on this clone: No antigen is known for it.

Whole-study results and caveats: In an earlier analysis, most TCR beta V segments were productive about 90% or about 30% of the time. Equally common other TCR beta chains were less clonally expanded than HLA-associated ones, a later analysis found.

The TCR originated in a male donor in good health and CMV-seronegative. V usage is TRBV7-3 and J usage is TRBJ1-2, with D possibly TRBD1 on 6 matching bases. Material: PBMCs. The CDR3 DNA reads as TGTGCCAGCAGCTTAGGGCCACAGGGAGTAGGGTATGGCTACACCTTC. This sequence encodes CASSLGPQGVGYGYTF. Drawing the rest from reference TRBV7-3 and TRBJ1-2, the complete variable domain is GAGVSQTPSNKVTEKGKYVELRCDPISGHTALYWYRQSLGQGPEFLIYFQGTGAADDSGLPNDRFFAVRPEGSVSTLKIQRTERGDSAVYLCASSLGPQGVGYGYTFGSGTRLTVV.